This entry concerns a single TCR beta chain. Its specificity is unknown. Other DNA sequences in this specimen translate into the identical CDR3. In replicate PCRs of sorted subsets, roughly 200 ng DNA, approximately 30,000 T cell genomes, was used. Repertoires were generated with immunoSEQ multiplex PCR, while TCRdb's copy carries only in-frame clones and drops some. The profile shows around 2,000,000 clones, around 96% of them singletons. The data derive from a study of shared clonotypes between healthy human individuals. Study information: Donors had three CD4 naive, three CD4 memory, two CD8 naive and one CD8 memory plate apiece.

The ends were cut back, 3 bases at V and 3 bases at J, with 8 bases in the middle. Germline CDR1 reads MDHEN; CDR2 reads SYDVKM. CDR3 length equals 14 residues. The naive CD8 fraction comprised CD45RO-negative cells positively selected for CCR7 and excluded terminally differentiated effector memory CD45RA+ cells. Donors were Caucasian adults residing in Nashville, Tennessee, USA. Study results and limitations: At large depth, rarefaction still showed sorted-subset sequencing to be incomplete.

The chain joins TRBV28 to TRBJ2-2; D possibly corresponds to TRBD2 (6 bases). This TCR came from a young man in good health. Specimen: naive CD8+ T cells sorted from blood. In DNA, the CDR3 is TGTGCCAGCAGTTTTTCGGGAGACACCGGGGAGCTGTTTTTT. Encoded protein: CASSFSGDTGELFF.